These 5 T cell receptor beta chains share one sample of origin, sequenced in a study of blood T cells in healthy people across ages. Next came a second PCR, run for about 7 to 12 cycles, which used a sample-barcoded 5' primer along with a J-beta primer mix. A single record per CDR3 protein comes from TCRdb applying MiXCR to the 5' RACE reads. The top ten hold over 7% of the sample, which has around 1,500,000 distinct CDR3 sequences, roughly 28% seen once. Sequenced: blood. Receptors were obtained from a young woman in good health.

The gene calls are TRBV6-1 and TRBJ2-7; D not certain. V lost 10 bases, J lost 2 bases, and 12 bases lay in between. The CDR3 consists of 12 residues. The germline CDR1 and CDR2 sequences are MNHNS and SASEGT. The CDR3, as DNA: TGTGCCACCCAAGGCAGAACCTACGAGCAGTACTTC. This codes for CATQGRTYEQYF.

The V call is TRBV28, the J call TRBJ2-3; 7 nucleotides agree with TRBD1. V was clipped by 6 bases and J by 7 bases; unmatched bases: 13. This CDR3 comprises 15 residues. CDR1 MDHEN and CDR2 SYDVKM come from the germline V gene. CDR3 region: CASRERQGLGYTQYF. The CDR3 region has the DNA TGTGCCAGCAGGGAACGACAGGGTTTAGGATATACGCAGTATTTT.

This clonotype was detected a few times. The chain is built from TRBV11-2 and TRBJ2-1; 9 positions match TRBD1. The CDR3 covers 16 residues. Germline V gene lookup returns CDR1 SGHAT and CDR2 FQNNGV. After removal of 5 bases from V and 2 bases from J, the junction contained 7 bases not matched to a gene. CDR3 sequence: CASSRLGTGTYNEQFF. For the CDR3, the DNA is TGTGCCAGCAGCCGTCTCGGGACAGGGACCTACAATGAGCAGTTCTTC.

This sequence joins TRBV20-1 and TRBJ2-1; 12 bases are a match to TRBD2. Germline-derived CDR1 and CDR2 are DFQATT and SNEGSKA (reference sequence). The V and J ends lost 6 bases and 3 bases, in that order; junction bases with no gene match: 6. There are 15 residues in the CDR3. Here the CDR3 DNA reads TGCAGTGCGGAGACTAGCGGGAGTATCTACAATGAGCAGTTCTTC. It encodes CSAETSGSIYNEQFF.

The CDR3 DNA sequence: TGTGCCAGCAGCCGTCGCTGGACAGGGTCTAACTATGGCTACACCTTC. It specifies CASSRRWTGSNYGYTF. The chain recombines TRBV7-7 with TRBJ1-2; 8 nucleotides align to TRBD1. J was trimmed by 0 bases and V by 5 bases; bases with no gene match: 8. CDR1 SSHAT and CDR2 FNYEAQ come from the germline V gene (reference sequence). This CDR3 is built from 16 residues.